The 12 T cell receptor beta chains listed next were all sequenced from one sample in a study of beta chain features in type 1 diabetes. The isolated RNA, all of it, was reverse transcribed, so expressed TCRB transcripts were what got sequenced. The protocol was immunoSEQ multiplex PCR, while the TCRdb copy is restricted to in-frame clones and leaves out a portion. The sample includes under 900,000 clones, around a sixth of them seen just once. Material: naive CD4+ T cells from blood. These receptors were collected from a woman between 18 and 29 years old in good health.

A few counts support this clone. For the CDR3, the DNA is TGTGCCAGCAGCTTTTGGGGGGCTGGGGCCAACGTCCTGACTTTC. It translates to CASSFWGAGANVLTF. The rearrangement joins TRBV11-2 to TRBJ2-6; D may be TRBD2 (6 bases). The germline gives CDR1 SGHAT, CDR2 FQNNGV. With 3 bases removed from V and 2 bases from J, the gap between germline ends came to 8 bases. CDR3 length equals 15 residues. The whole variable domain, filled in from reference TRBV11-2 and TRBJ2-6, reads EAGVAQSPRYKIIEKRQSVAFWCNPISGHATLYWYQQILGQGPKLLIQFQNNGVVDDSQLPKDRFSAERLKGVDSTLKIQPAKLEDSAVYLCASSFWGAGANVLTFGAGSRLTVL.

V is TRBV4-2 and J is TRBJ2-3; D may correspond to TRBD1 or TRBD2 (5 bases each). Germline values: CDR1 LGHNA, CDR2 YNFKEQ. The V and J ends lost 5 bases and 1 base respectively, with 10 bases between them. The CDR3 totals 14 residues. The CDR3 loop is CASSAWDGTDTQYF. In DNA form, the CDR3 reads TGTGCCAGCAGCGCATGGGACGGCACAGATACGCAGTATTTT.

This chain's CDR3 is CASSIQESSYNEQFF. CDR3 DNA sequence: TGTGCCAGTAGTATTCAGGAGAGCTCCTACAATGAGCAGTTCTTC. This sequence joins TRBV19 and TRBJ2-1; the D is unclear. V dropped 3 bases and J dropped 0 bases, with 9 bases sitting between them. CDR1 LNHDA and CDR2 SQIVND come from the germline V gene (reference sequence). This CDR3 region has 15 residues.

This clone was detected a few times. V usage is TRBV27 and J usage is TRBJ2-4; perhaps D is TRBD1 or TRBD2 (5 bases each). Per germline, CDR1 MNHEY and CDR2 SMNVEV (reference sequence). V was cut by 6 bases and J by 15 bases, with 21 bases left in between. The CDR3 spans 13 residues. CDR3 DNA: TGTGCCAGCAGAGACAGTCCAGGGAGATTGTTGTACTTC. The encoded protein is CASRDSPGRLLYF.

The chain couples TRBV10-3 to TRBJ2-1, with 9 bases that match TRBD1. Germline V gene sequence: CDR1 ENHRY, CDR2 SYGVKD. V lost 0 bases, J lost 6 bases, and 9 bases stayed unmatched. The CDR3 covers 17 residues. The CDR3 protein is CAISESKPGQGTNEQFF. CDR3 nucleotides: TGTGCCATCAGTGAGTCGAAGCCGGGACAGGGCACCAATGAGCAGTTCTTC.

The chain combines TRBV27 with TRBJ1-2; 8 bases map to TRBD1. The CDR3 is 16 residues long. Germline CDR1 is MNHEY and CDR2 is SMNVEV (reference sequence). J lost 3 bases, V lost 2 bases, and 8 bases had no gene match. CDR3 protein: CASSLTRTGSYYGYTF. DNA for the CDR3: TGTGCCAGCAGTTTAACCCGGACAGGGTCTTACTATGGCTACACCTTC.

There are a few counts of this clone. The chain recombines TRBV27 with TRBJ2-5; 9 positions agree with TRBD1. This CDR3 is 15 amino acids long. With 5 bases clipped from V and 5 bases from J, the junction kept 9 bases outside the gene matches. Germline loops: CDR1 MNHEY, CDR2 SMNVEV (reference sequence). CDR3 loop: CASSPLQGASETQYF. For the CDR3, the DNA is TGTGCCAGCAGTCCCCTACAGGGGGCTAGTGAGACCCAGTACTTC.

This chain connects TRBV7-2 to TRBJ2-7, with 9 positions matching TRBD1. Unmatched junction bases numbered 8, after V lost 5 bases and J lost 3 bases. CDR1 and CDR2 from the germline V gene are SGHTA and FQGNSA. The CDR3 covers 15 residues. CDR3 nucleotides: TGTGCCAGCAGCATAGACAGGGGGGGCCACTACGAGCAGTACTTC. It is translated as CASSIDRGGHYEQYF. Supplemented by reference TRBV7-2 and TRBJ2-7, the full variable domain reads GAGVSQSPSNKVTEKGKDVELRCDPISGHTALYWYRQSLGQGLEFLIYFQGNSAPDKSGLPSDRFSAERTGGSVSTLTIQRTQQEDSAVYLCASSIDRGGHYEQYFGPGTRLTVT.

Remarks on this clone: An end of the junction does not agree with germline; a read error may underlie this. This chain connects TRBV2 to TRBJ1-4; D perhaps matches TRBD1 (6 bases). The CDR3 is made up of 13 amino acids. In germline, CDR1 is SNHLY, CDR2 FYNNEI. CDR3 nucleotide sequence: TGTGCCAGCGTACAGGGCTCACGTGAAAAACTGGTTTTT. Residues: CASVQGSREKLVF.

The rearrangement links TRBV5-4 to TRBJ2-5; no reliable D call. V was trimmed by 0 bases and J by 5 bases, leaving 8 bases between them. In germline, CDR1 is SGHNT, CDR2 YYREEE (reference sequence). This CDR3 region has 13 residues. The CDR3 spells CASSLGERETQYF. The CDR3 nucleotides are TGTGCCAGCAGCTTGGGAGAAAGGGAGACCCAGTACTTC.

This chain uses TRBV5-1 with TRBJ1-1; D is possibly TRBD1 (5 bases). This CDR3 spans 13 amino acids. CDR1 SGHRS and CDR2 YFSETQ come from the germline V gene. V lost 2 bases and J lost 4, with 9 bases in between. The CDR3 spells CASSLQESTEAFF. The CDR3 DNA follows: TGCGCCAGCAGCTTACAGGAGAGCACTGAAGCTTTCTTT.

The chain joins TRBV5-6 to TRBJ2-3; TRBD2 agrees at 12 bases. The V gene's germline CDR1 is SGHDT and CDR2 YYEEEE. The CDR3 spans 16 residues. The V gene end was trimmed by 5 bases and the J gene end by 4 bases; junction bases not matched to a gene: 8. CDR3 coding DNA: TGTGCCAGCAGGACCGGACTAGCGGGAATCTCAGATACGCAGTATTTT. This translates into CASRTGLAGISDTQYF. The full variable domain, with the rest looked up from reference TRBV5-6 and TRBJ2-3, is DAGVTQSPTHLIKTRGQQVTLRCSPKSGHDTVSWYQQALGQGPQFIFQYYEEEERQRGNFPDRFSGHQFPNYSSELNVNALLLGDSALYLCASRTGLAGISDTQYFGPGTRLTVL.